Presented here are 16 T cell receptor beta chains from one specimen sequenced in a study of cytomegalovirus exposure and HLA in healthy donors. TCRdb keeps only in-frame clones here, not all; method: immunoSEQ multiplex PCR. The repertoire holds roughly 100,000 clones, with about 95% as singletons. The sample was PBMCs. The receptor set was obtained from a woman between 18 and 30 years old in good health and CMV-seronegative.

This chain joins TRBV30 and TRBJ1-2; no firm D call. Between the trimmed V and J ends, which lost 3 bases and 8 bases, there was a span of 19 bases. Germline-derived CDR1 and CDR2 are GTSNPN and SVGIG (reference sequence). CDR3 length: 14 residues. This CDR3 is CAWSRGLRTRGYTF. Here the CDR3 DNA reads TGTGCCTGGAGCCGTGGGCTTCGTACTAGGGGCTACACCTTC.

This clone was seen just once. V usage is TRBV7-2 and J usage is TRBJ2-7, with 8 bases that match TRBD2. The CDR3 length is 13 residues. J lost 6 bases, V lost 4 bases, and 5 bases had no gene match. The germline CDR1 and CDR2 sequences are SGHTA and FQGNSA. The CDR3: CASSSSGLGEQYF. Written as DNA, the CDR3 is TGTGCCAGCAGCTCATCGGGACTAGGCGAGCAGTACTTC. Combining the CDR3 with reference TRBV7-2 and TRBJ2-7 gives the whole variable domain GAGVSQSPSNKVTEKGKDVELRCDPISGHTALYWYRQSLGQGLEFLIYFQGNSAPDKSGLPSDRFSAERTGGSVSTLTIQRTQQEDSAVYLCASSSSGLGEQYFGPGTRLTVT.

The chain carries TRBV29-1 and TRBJ1-1; TRBD1 is a possible D gene (5 bases). This CDR3 is 15 amino acids long. Germline V gene lookup returns CDR1 SQVTM and CDR2 ANQGSEA. The ends were cut back, 2 bases at V and 2 bases at J, with 15 bases in the middle. CDR3 region: CSVESVTALNTEAFF. The CDR3 DNA sequence: TGCAGCGTTGAAAGTGTGACAGCCCTAAACACTGAAGCTTTCTTT.

V and J are TRBV7-9 and TRBJ2-5; TRBD2 might be the D (6 bases). CDR3 length equals 15 residues. Trimming stripped 5 bases from V and 1 base from J, with 14 bases between. Per germline, CDR1 SEHNR and CDR2 FQNEAQ (reference sequence). The CDR3 protein is CASSLIAVTQETQYF. DNA of the CDR3: TGTGCCAGCAGCCTGATAGCGGTTACCCAAGAGACCCAGTACTTC.

This clone has a single count. The chain has TRBV5-5 and TRBJ2-2; a possible D gene is TRBD2 (5 bases). The length of the CDR3 is 15 residues. V lost 4 bases and J lost 5, with 15 bases in between. Germline V lookup: CDR1 SGHKS, CDR2 YYEKEE (reference sequence). The CDR3 DNA follows: TGTGCCAGCAGCCACCTGACGGGGAAGACCGGGGAGCTGTTTTTT. Translating it yields CASSHLTGKTGELFF.

The chain uses TRBV18 and TRBJ2-2, with D uncertain. This CDR3 comprises 13 residues. V lost 4 bases to trimming and J lost 7 bases, with 10 bases between them. From germline, CDR1 is KGHSH and CDR2 LQKENI. The CDR3 region has the DNA TGTGCCAGCTCACGGGCCGAAAACGGGGAGCTGTTTTTT. Translating it yields CASSRAENGELFF.

The chain employs TRBV7-2 and TRBJ1-5, with D possibly matching TRBD1 (5 bases). This CDR3 region has 15 residues. V was pared by 5 bases and J by 7 bases, with 18 bases between. The germline gives CDR1 SGHTA, CDR2 FQGNSA. This CDR3 reads CASSPSGGWGQPQHF. CDR3 sequence (DNA): TGTGCCAGCAGCCCCAGCGGAGGGTGGGGCCAGCCCCAGCATTTT.

The genes are TRBV6-4 and TRBJ2-1; a possible D gene is TRBD2 (5 bases). The V and J ends lost 3 bases and 7 bases respectively, with 16 bases between them. Germline assignment: CDR1 MRHNA and CDR2 SNTAGT. This CDR3 has 15 residues. The CDR3 protein is CASSDGLGESNEQFF. The CDR3, as DNA: TGTGCCAGCAGTGATGGCCTCGGGGAAAGTAATGAGCAGTTCTTC.

This clone appeared once. The gene calls are TRBV6-5 and TRBJ2-7; a possible D gene is TRBD1 (6 bases). The CDR3 extends over 13 amino acids. CDR1 and CDR2 (germline): MNHEY, SVGAGI. V lost 6 bases, J lost 3 bases, and 12 bases lay in between. CDR3 sequence: CASSWGLNYEQYF. CDR3 in DNA: TGTGCCAGCAGCTGGGGGCTAAACTACGAGCAGTACTTC.

The chain couples TRBV7-6 to TRBJ2-1; tentative D call: TRBD1 (6 bases). Trimming removed 5 bases from V and 13 bases from J, with 18 bases in between. The CDR3 runs 13 residues. Germline CDR1 SGHVS, CDR2 FNYEAQ. The CDR3 DNA sequence: TGTGCCAGCAGCCTCAATAGGGACAAGGTACAGTTCTTC. Its translation: CASSLNRDKVQFF. Looking up the rest from reference TRBV7-6 and TRBJ2-1 gives the full variable domain: GAGVSQSPRYKVTKRGQDVALRCDPISGHVSLYWYRQALGQGPEFLTYFNYEAQQDKSGLPNDRFSAERPEGSISTLTIQRTEQRDSAMYRCASSLNRDKVQFFGPGTRLTVL.

V usage is TRBV29-1 and J usage is TRBJ1-2; 12 bases align to TRBD1. Germline lookup yields CDR1 SQVTM and CDR2 ANQGSEA. The ends lost 8 bases at V and 4 bases at J; junction bases unmatched: 14. The CDR3 spans 16 residues. The CDR3 region has the DNA TGCAGCACTGCGCCGGGACAGGGGGCGGGGAGCTATGGCTACACCTTC. It translates to CSTAPGQGAGSYGYTF.

The chain has TRBV2 and TRBJ2-3, with 8 bases fitting TRBD2. The CDR3 is 15 residues long. Germline lookup yields CDR1 SNHLY and CDR2 FYNNEI. Trimming cost V 2 bases and J 1 base; bases outside gene matches: 2. The CDR3 DNA reads TGTGCCAGCAGTGAATTGACTAGCGGCACAGATACGCAGTATTTT. Residues: CASSELTSGTDTQYF.

The chain couples TRBV2 to TRBJ2-7, with D uncertain. CDR1 is SNHLY, CDR2 FYNNEI, per germline. Trimming took off 6 bases at V and 6 bases at J, with 15 bases between the two ends. There are 13 residues in the CDR3. The CDR3 sequence is CASRVLEFPEQYF. For the CDR3, the DNA is TGTGCCAGCAGGGTTTTAGAGTTCCCCGAGCAGTACTTC.

The CDR3 DNA follows: TGCAGCGTTGGGGGGCGGTTGAACACTGAAGCTTTCTTT. This codes for CSVGGRLNTEAFF. The chain has TRBV29-1 and TRBJ1-1, with a possible D match to TRBD1 (6 bases). Germline assignment: CDR1 SQVTM and CDR2 ANQGSEA. CDR3 size: 13 residues. Trimming removed 4 bases at V and 0 bases at J, with 9 bases between.

The chain combines TRBV19 with TRBJ1-4, with D uncertain. This CDR3 is built from 15 residues. V was clipped by 5 bases and J by 5 bases, with 15 bases between them. CDR1 and CDR2 from the germline V gene are LNHDA and SQIVND (reference sequence). The CDR3 loop reads CASSGWSSGNEKLFF. In DNA, the CDR3 is TGTGCCAGTAGTGGGTGGTCTAGTGGAAATGAAAAACTGTTTTTT.

This clone was observed a single time. This CDR3 reads CASSPRGGQNQPQHF. The CDR3 nucleotides read TGTGCCAGCTCACCAAGGGGGGGGCAAAATCAGCCCCAGCATTTT. This chain uses TRBV18 with TRBJ1-5, with a weak D call TRBD1 (6 bases). Per germline, CDR1 KGHSH and CDR2 LQKENI. V shed 2 bases and J shed 4 bases, with 12 bases lying between them. The CDR3 extends over 15 amino acids.